Described below is a single T cell receptor (beta chain) sequence and its context. Its target is unknown. Sample-barcoded 5' priming and a J-beta primer mix drove a second PCR of roughly 7 to 11 cycles. MiXCR was run by TCRdb on the 5' RACE reads, yielding one entry per CDR3 protein. The table shows about 1.5 million distinct CDR3 sequences, with 40% to 45% occurring only once. For every donor, a draw yielded ten milliliters of peripheral blood. A minimum of 6 micrograms of total RNA was extracted per sample. Trimming removed 0 bases from V and 10 bases from J; junction bases left unmatched: 12. The CDR3 spans 16 residues. Germline-derived CDR1 and CDR2 are SGHTA and FQGNSA. These data are taken from a study of blood T cells in healthy people across ages. Findings of the study overall: Diversity was higher, and naive CD4+ cells more numerous, in long-lived donors than in aged donors. TCR beta diversity, measured per million T cells, fell in a roughly linear way with age.

This TCR was sampled from a woman aged 18 to 35 in good health. The chain employs TRBV7-2 and TRBJ2-5; 9 nucleotides agree with TRBD2. Sequences were obtained from blood. The CDR3 reads CASSLALSSASGDQYF. For the CDR3, the DNA is TGTGCCAGCAGCTTAGCGCTAAGTTCTGCTAGCGGGGACCAGTACTTC.